This TCR beta chain was observed in a study of blood T cell repertoires in COVID-19. Looking at the study overall: Acute and convalescent COVID-19 samples came from the United States, Italy and Spain. T cells, B-cell-depleted T cells, or PBMCs provided the cDNA or gDNA that served as material.

Libraries were prepared by immunoSEQ multiplex PCR; TCRdb keeps only in-frame clonotypes and omits some of them. The table shows roughly 78,000 clones, with approximately 80% occurring only once. There are 15 residues in the CDR3. Germline V CDR1 and CDR2: LNHDA, SQIVND (reference sequence). The V segment lost 6 bases and the J segment 2 bases; nucleotides outside the gene matches: 7. The gene calls are TRBV19 and TRBJ1-3, with 7 bases fitting TRBD1. Sequenced: peripheral blood. This TCR derives from a man in his forties or fifties with COVID-19, enrolled during active disease. CDR3 nucleotide sequence: TGTGCCAGTAGGACCCGGACAGGAACTGGAAACACCATATATTTT. Translated, it gives CASRTRTGTGNTIYF. Combining the CDR3 with reference TRBV19 and TRBJ1-3 gives the whole variable domain DGGITQSPKYLFRKEGQNVTLSCEQNLNHDAMYWYRQDPGQGLRLIYYSQIVNDFQKGDIAEGYSVSREKKESFPLTVTSAQKNPTAFYLCASRTRTGTGNTIYFGEGSWLTVV.